This TCR beta chain is from a study of blood T cell repertoires in COVID-19. Study summary: T cells, B-cell-depleted T cells, or PBMCs supplied cDNA or gDNA.

This clone came up once. Measured with immunoSEQ multiplex PCR; TCRdb has only the in-frame clones, and not every one. The data hold about 50,000 clones, with about 89% observed a single time. This receptor was obtained from a woman older than 75 with COVID-19, enrolled during active disease. Sequenced: peripheral blood.

The CDR3 here is CATRWGGWINTGELFF. Here the CDR3 DNA reads TGTGCCACCAGGTGGGGAGGGTGGATCAACACCGGGGAGCTGTTTTTT. The chain links TRBV27 to TRBJ2-2, with 7 bases that match TRBD2. The J segment lost 2 bases and the V segment lost 10 bases, leaving 13 bases of the junction unmatched. CDR1 and CDR2 from the germline V gene are MNHEY and SMNVEV (reference sequence). The CDR3 loop spans 16 amino acids.